A few counts support the clone carrying this T cell receptor (beta chain). Its matching antigen is unknown. The data are from a study of Ad26.COV2.S vaccination and SARS-CoV-2 variants. General study results and limits: Placebo recipients trailed vaccine recipients in spike-specific TCR breadth. Similar non-spike TCR breadth was seen in vaccine and placebo recipients. TCR breadth and depth analyses may have underestimated total T cell responses. Post-vaccination breadth of spike-specific CD8+ and CD4+ T cell responses was reportedly substantial.

The CDR3 spans 16 residues. The V segment lost 5 bases and the J segment 1 base; nucleotides outside the gene matches: 9. The V gene's germline CDR1 is LNHDA and CDR2 SQIVND (reference sequence). TCRdb's table, derived via immunoSEQ multiplex PCR, lists solely in-frame clones and lacks some. Of some 180,000 clones listed, roughly 85% are singletons. This receptor was obtained from a human donor who had recovered from COVID-19. The chain uses TRBV19 and TRBJ2-7; 9 nucleotides match TRBD1. The material sequenced was peripheral blood, taken after recovery from COVID-19. The CDR3 bases are TGTGCCAGTAGTCTTCTTGTGGGACAGGGATCCTACGAGCAGTACTTC. The encoded protein is CASSLLVGQGSYEQYF. Full variable domain (rest looked up from reference TRBV19 and TRBJ2-7): DGGITQSPKYLFRKEGQNVTLSCEQNLNHDAMYWYRQDPGQGLRLIYYSQIVNDFQKGDIAEGYSVSREKKESFPLTVTSAQKNPTAFYLCASSLLVGQGSYEQYFGPGTRLTVT.